These 21 T cell receptor beta chains were sequenced from one sample in a study of T-cell reconstitution after alpha-beta-depleted transplantation in children. The authors prepared the TCRbeta library with unique molecular identifiers. TCRdb fed the PCR reads into MiXCR, producing one record per CDR3 protein. The sample consists of approximately 290,000 distinct CDR3 sequences, 11% of them appearing once. The sequencing used peripheral blood, collected 180 days after TCRalphabeta/CD19-depleted stem cell transplant. These receptors were taken from a male patient aged 2-15 years who had a stem cell transplant for chronic granulomatous disease, so the T cells may come from the graft donor.

V and J are TRBV28 and TRBJ2-6, with TRBD1 matching 7 bases. The CDR3 contains 16 residues. From germline, CDR1 is MDHEN and CDR2 SYDVKM. Trimming cost V 1 base and J 2 bases; bases outside gene matches: 2. CDR3 protein: CASSLYTGAGANVLTF. In DNA, the CDR3 is TGTGCCAGCAGTTTATATACAGGGGCTGGGGCCAACGTCCTGACTTTC.

This clonotype was seen repeatedly, ten times or more. The CDR3, as DNA: TGCGCCAGCAGCTTGGCTCCGTCGGCAGGGAACGAGCAGTACTTC. This codes for CASSLAPSAGNEQYF. V usage is TRBV5-1 and J usage is TRBJ2-7; D perhaps matches TRBD1 (5 bases). CDR3 length: 15 amino acids. The V gene lost 0 bases and the J gene lost 5 bases, with 15 bases spanning the gap. Germline CDR1 SGHRS, CDR2 YFSETQ.

This clonotype was seen many times. The V call is TRBV19, the J call TRBJ1-5; D not resolved. V was clipped by 4 bases and J by 7 bases, with 8 bases between them. Germline V CDR1 and CDR2: LNHDA, SQIVND (reference sequence). This CDR3 has 12 residues. The chain's CDR3 is CASSSGGQPQHF. The CDR3 nucleotides read TGTGCCAGTAGTAGCGGAGGGCAGCCCCAGCATTTT.

This clonotype appeared many times. CDR3 amino acids: CGGGLYNEQFF. The CDR3 nucleotides are TGCGGTGGGGGGTTATACAATGAGCAGTTCTTC. The rearrangement uses TRBV5-1 and TRBJ2-1, with D tentatively TRBD2 (6 bases). The CDR3 loop spans 11 amino acids. Germline-derived CDR1 and CDR2 are SGHRS and YFSETQ.

This clonotype came up many times. The J gene is TRBJ2-7, the V gene TRBV7-9; weak D call: TRBD2 (5 bases). The V gene lost 1 base and the J gene lost 2 bases, with 12 bases spanning the gap. The CDR3 has 15 amino acids. Germline V lookup: CDR1 SEHNR, CDR2 FQNEAQ (reference sequence). The CDR3 DNA sequence: TGTGCCAGCAGCTTAGTGGTTGGGGAGACCTACGAGCAGTACTTC. The encoded protein is CASSLVVGETYEQYF. The whole variable domain, filled in from reference TRBV7-9 and TRBJ2-7, reads DTGVSQNPRHKITKRGQNVTFRCDPISEHNRLYWYRQTLGQGPEFLTYFQNEAQLEKSRLLSDRFSAERPKGSFSTLEIQRTEQGDSAMYLCASSLVVGETYEQYFGPGTRLTVT.

This clonotype came up many times. The rearrangement uses TRBV20-1 and TRBJ1-2, with a tentative D call TRBD1 (5 bases). Germline CDR1 and CDR2: DFQATT and SNEGSKA (reference sequence). V lost 0 bases to trimming and J lost 8 bases, with 28 bases between them. The CDR3 loop spans 18 amino acids. DNA of the CDR3: TGCAGTGCTAGAGATAAGGGCCCCTTGGTCCGTGGACAAGACGGCTACACCTTC. It specifies CSARDKGPLVRGQDGYTF.

This clonotype was recorded many times. The genes are TRBV7-8 and TRBJ2-7; perhaps D is TRBD1 or TRBD2 (7 bases each). Germline-derived CDR1 and CDR2 are SGHVS and FQNEAQ. Trimming cost V 2 bases and J 7 bases, with 15 bases left between them. The length of the CDR3 is 14 residues. DNA of the CDR3: TGTGCCAGCAGCTTAAGGGAGGGGGCAGGGGAGCAGTACTTC. Its protein product is CASSLREGAGEQYF.

This clonotype occurred many times. The gene calls are TRBV18 and TRBJ1-1, with TRBD1 identical over 9 bases. This CDR3 contains 16 residues. V lost 3 bases, J lost 3 bases, and 8 bases stayed unmatched. Germline V gene lookup returns CDR1 KGHSH and CDR2 LQKENI. CDR3 sequence: CASSPVEQGAYTEAFF. In DNA, the CDR3 is TGTGCCAGCTCACCGGTAGAACAGGGGGCGTACACTGAAGCTTTCTTT.

Turning to this clonotype: A much larger clone sits a single nucleotide away, making a read error possible. The chain couples TRBV5-1 to TRBJ2-2, with D tentatively TRBD2 (6 bases). V was cut by 0 bases and J by 5 bases, with 11 bases left in between. CDR1 is SGHRS, CDR2 YFSETQ, per germline. The CDR3 length is 15 residues. The CDR3 protein is CASSLVAGRTGELFF. CDR3 nucleotides: TGCGCCAGCAGCTTGGTCGCTGGGAGGACCGGGGAGCTGTTTTTT. Using reference TRBV5-1 and TRBJ2-2 for the parts outside the CDR3, the full variable domain is KAGVTQTPRYLIKTRGQQVTLSCSPISGHRSVSWYQQTPGQGLQFLFEYFSETQRNKGNFPGRFSGRQFSNSRSEMNVSTLELGDSALYLCASSLVAGRTGELFFGEGSRLTVL.

This clonotype has a count of ten or more. This chain joins TRBV5-1 and TRBJ2-4; 9 bases are a match to TRBD2. Looked up from germline, CDR1 is SGHRS and CDR2 is YFSETQ. CDR3 length: 19 amino acids. With 0 bases clipped from V and 1 base from J, the junction kept 11 bases outside the gene matches. In DNA, the CDR3 is TGCGCCAGCAGCTTGGAGGCTAGCGGGGTAGTCTGGGCCAAAAACATTCAGTACTTC. This gives the protein CASSLEASGVVWAKNIQYF.

This clonotype was seen repeatedly, ten times or more. The chain couples TRBV29-1 to TRBJ2-7; D possibly matches TRBD1 or TRBD2 (6 bases each). The CDR3 contains 14 residues. V gave up 5 bases and J gave up 5 bases, with 19 bases separating them. CDR1 SQVTM and CDR2 ANQGSEA come from the germline V gene. CDR3 bases: TGCAGCGTTCGAGGGGGGCCAGGCAGGGACGAGCAGTACTTC. It is translated as CSVRGGPGRDEQYF.

This rearrangement joins TRBV6-1 to TRBJ2-2, with D tentatively TRBD2 (5 bases). The CDR3 has 15 residues. Germline V gene sequence: CDR1 MNHNS, CDR2 SASEGT. V gave up 5 bases and J gave up 4 bases, with 14 bases separating them. This CDR3 is CASSHEPRGTGELFF. In nucleotides, the CDR3 is TGTGCCAGCAGTCATGAGCCTCGGGGCACCGGGGAGCTGTTTTTT.

This clonotype was observed many times. V usage is TRBV4-1 and J usage is TRBJ2-2, with 10 positions matching TRBD1. J lost 0 bases, V lost 5 bases, and 9 bases had no gene match. Germline-derived CDR1 and CDR2 are MGHRA and YSYEKL. The CDR3 is 18 residues long. The CDR3 loop is CASSLPGQGNTNTGELFF. For the CDR3, the DNA is TGCGCCAGCAGCTTACCGGGACAGGGGAATACGAACACCGGGGAGCTGTTTTTT.

In this sample, this clonotype turned up many times. The gene calls are TRBV29-1 and TRBJ2-7; D unclear. Germline V gene lookup returns CDR1 SQVTM and CDR2 ANQGSEA. Trimming took off 7 bases at V and 4 bases at J, with 14 bases between the two ends. The CDR3 is made up of 12 amino acids. The CDR3 bases are TGCAGCGGGATGGAAGGGCTTTACGAGCAGTACTTC. Residues: CSGMEGLYEQYF.

This clonotype was seen repeatedly, ten times or more. The chain has TRBV24-1 and TRBJ2-7; TRBD2 agrees at 16 bases. Germline V gene sequence: CDR1 KGHDR, CDR2 SFDVKD. The V and J ends lost 3 bases and 2 bases, in that order; junction bases with no gene match: 6. The CDR3 has 18 residues. This CDR3 reads CATSDGTSGRAGTYEQYF. The DNA of the CDR3 is TGTGCCACCAGTGATGGGACTAGCGGGAGGGCCGGAACCTACGAGCAGTACTTC.

This clonotype was counted ten times or more. CDR3 amino acids: CASSSGPADYGYTF. For the CDR3, the DNA is TGTGCCAGCAGCTCAGGGCCCGCAGACTATGGCTACACCTTC. The chain combines TRBV12-3 or TRBV12-4 with TRBJ1-2, with D tentatively TRBD1 (5 bases). The CDR3 covers 14 residues. With 6 bases removed from V and 3 bases from J, the gap between germline ends came to 14 bases.

In regard to this clonotype: Sequence at one end of the junction differs from germline and may be a read error. This sequence joins TRBV3-1 and TRBJ2-1; D ambiguous. The CDR3 length is 15 residues. Germline values: CDR1 LGHDT, CDR2 YNNKEL (reference sequence). For the CDR3, the DNA is TGTGCCTGCAGCCGAGGAGTCCTCTCCTACAATGAGCAGTTCTTC. It translates to CACSRGVLSYNEQFF.

This clonotype was seen many times. The chain recombines TRBV20-1 with TRBJ1-2; 7 bases align to TRBD1. Looked up from germline, CDR1 is DFQATT and CDR2 is SNEGSKA (reference sequence). This CDR3 has 15 residues. Germline trimming cut 0 bases from V and 4 bases from J; bases unmatched to any gene: 8. As DNA, the CDR3 is TGCAGTGCTAGAGATCGCTGGACAGGAACCTATGGCTACACCTTC. This gives the protein CSARDRWTGTYGYTF.

The count of this clonotype is one. The chain is built from TRBV3-1 and TRBJ2-7, with D unclear. V shed 2 bases and J shed 0 bases, with 11 bases lying between them. Germline values: CDR1 LGHDT, CDR2 YNNKEL (reference sequence). The CDR3 sequence is 15 residues long. The CDR3 DNA reads as TGTGCCAGCAGCCAACCCGGACGCGTCTCCTACGAGCAGTACTTC. Its protein product is CASSQPGRVSYEQYF.

This clonotype came up many times. The chain links TRBV20-1 to TRBJ2-7, with TRBD2 identical over 8 bases. CDR1 and CDR2 from the germline V gene are DFQATT and SNEGSKA (reference sequence). V was clipped by 6 bases and J by 3 bases; unmatched bases: 13. The CDR3 loop spans 15 amino acids. CDR3 residues: CSAIAFSGSNYEQYF. The CDR3 nucleotides are TGCAGTGCGATCGCTTTCAGCGGGAGTAACTACGAGCAGTACTTC.

Comments on this clonotype: This may come from a read error, since a much larger clone is one base off. The DNA of the CDR3 is TGTGCCAGCAACCATCCCCGTAGGGTTGGAAACTACGAGCAGTACTTC. The encoded protein is CASNHPRRVGNYEQYF. V and J are TRBV7-9 and TRBJ2-7; D remains ambiguous. The germline V and J ends were trimmed by 7 bases and 3 bases, with 22 bases remaining between them. The CDR3 is made up of 16 amino acids. The V gene's germline CDR1 is SEHNR and CDR2 FQNEAQ (reference sequence).